This TCR beta chain is from a study of OX40 agonist ivuxolimab in advanced cancers. The wider study: Patients were dosed intravenously with ivuxolimab at 0.01 to 10 mg/kg every 2 weeks. Eligibility rules accepted prior anti-PD-1, anti-PD-L1 or anti-CTLA-4 therapy, and 40% to 50% had some.

Generated by immunoSEQ multiplex PCR, the TCRdb table keeps only in-frame clones and is missing some. Of about 50,000 clones in the sample, 90% to 95% were seen once. CDR1 is MNHNS, CDR2 SASEGT, per germline. Trimming stripped 6 bases from V and 4 bases from J, with 9 bases between. The CDR3 is 12 amino acids. This clonotype was sampled from an adult with an advanced solid tumor such as melanoma, head and neck, liver or kidney cancer. The material sequenced was CD4+ or CD8+ T cells sorted from blood, taken in a trial of the OX40 agonist ivuxolimab. The chain joins TRBV6-1 to TRBJ1-2; no firm D call. CDR3 in amino acids: CASSTDSYGYTF. CDR3 in DNA: TGTGCCAGCAGCACAGATTCCTATGGCTACACCTTC.